This TCR beta chain is from a study of blood T cell repertoires in COVID-19. CDR3 length equals 14 residues. Germline V lookup: CDR1 MNHNS, CDR2 SASEGT. Trimming cost V 1 base and J 0 bases, with 4 bases left between them. Seattle participants joined during active infection and were tracked over time. Using immunoSEQ multiplex PCR, the repertoire was profiled, and TCRdb retains in-frame clones only, with some absent. The sample gives about 49,000 clones, around 86% of which show up once; about a fifth is in the top ten. The chain links TRBV6-1 to TRBJ2-1, with D uncertain. Sequences were obtained from peripheral blood. The clonotype comes from a woman at least 80 years old with COVID-19, enrolled during active disease. CDR3 protein: CASSEVSSYNEQFF. The CDR3 region has the DNA TGTGCCAGCAGTGAAGTCAGCTCCTACAATGAGCAGTTCTTC.